These T cell receptor beta chains were read from a single sample in a study of cytomegalovirus exposure and HLA in healthy donors. Using immunoSEQ multiplex PCR, the repertoire was profiled, and TCRdb retains in-frame clones only, with some absent. This table holds 200,000 to 250,000 clones, 70% to 80% found once. Material for sequencing was PBMCs. These receptors were collected from a woman aged 55-70 years in good health and CMV-seropositive. CDR3s leave out the opening cysteine and the closing phenylalanine or tryptophan.

J: TRBJ1-3; V: TRBV7-9; CDR3: ASSLVYSSGNTIY
J: TRBJ1-2; V: TRBV4-2; CDR3: ASSQEAGGRGYGYT
J: TRBJ2-1; V: TRBV29-1; CDR3: SVTPRNLYNEQF
J: TRBJ1-6; V: TRBV4-1; CDR3: ASSRVGTGRNSPLH
J: -; V: TRBV27; CDR3: ASSLSRLAGGEQY
J: TRBJ2-5; V: TRBV5-4; CDR3: ASSVSGTQY
J: TRBJ1-6; V: TRBV5-1; CDR3: ASSLPGELSPLH
J: TRBJ2-2; V: TRBV15; CDR3: APAEGGTSGHYNTGELF
J: TRBJ2-4; V: TRBV4-1; CDR3: ASSPEDSGRNIQY
J: TRBJ1-4; V: TRBV28; CDR3: ASSLFGQANEKLF
J: TRBJ1-4; V: TRBV19; CDR3: ASTNRAGTPEKLF
J: TRBJ2-3; V: TRBV27; CDR3: ASSGLAGGDTQY
J: TRBJ2-5; V: TRBV10-2; CDR3: ASKRRAETQY
J: TRBJ1-6; V: TRBV7-2; CDR3: ASSLRRSGDSPLH
J: TRBJ2-1; V: TRBV7-2; CDR3: ASSLAVYGLVHEQF
J: TRBJ1-4; V: TRBV30; CDR3: AWKGQGFWGEKLF
J: TRBJ1-3; V: TRBV9; CDR3: ASSVENLRVSGNTIY
J: TRBJ2-7; V: TRBV18; CDR3: ASSPQTVYEQY
J: TRBJ2-7; V: TRBV18; CDR3: ASSPAGGQLYEQY
J: TRBJ2-7; V: TRBV13; CDR3: ASSHNRDRDHEQY
J: TRBJ2-7; V: TRBV5-1; CDR3: ASSSTSDSYEQY
J: TRBJ2-7; V: TRBV9; CDR3: ASSVAPPTGDSYEQY
J: TRBJ2-3; V: TRBV11-2; CDR3: ASSLAGQGSDTQY
J: TRBJ2-2; V: TRBV5-1; CDR3: ASREQGLTTGELF
J: TRBJ2-3; V: TRBV5-1; CDR3: ASSRNGPTDTQY
J: TRBJ1-5; V: TRBV6-5; CDR3: ASSYTGTGAHQPQH
J: TRBJ1-3; V: TRBV18; CDR3: ASSPTTGASGNTIY
J: TRBJ2-7; V: TRBV5-1; CDR3: ASSPTTSGSIMNEQY
J: TRBJ1-5; V: TRBV18; CDR3: ASSPAGGNNQPQH
J: TRBJ1-2; V: TRBV19; CDR3: ASNPDSHTNYGYT
J: TRBJ1-1; V: TRBV7-9; CDR3: ASSPPWGRGRETEAF